A single sample is the source of the 30 T cell receptor beta chains below, sequenced in a study of vaccination and CD4 T cells after COVID-19. Treatment meaning: approximately nine-day PBMC culture with coronavirus spike peptide pools or control peptides (ViraFEST assay). Scientists ran DNA taken from cultured CD4+ T cells through the Oncomine TCR Beta short-read assay for sequencing. TCRdb independently ran MiXCR on the PCR reads; one entry per CDR3 protein. The top ten hold around an eighth of the sample, which has roughly 18,000 distinct CDR3 sequences, less than 65% seen once. Their specific antigens are unknown. The sequencing sample was made of CD4+ T cells from blood, cultured in vitro. These receptors all come from a human donor who had recovered from COVID-19.

This chain links TRBV7-9 with TRBJ1-1; perhaps TRBD1 as D (5 bases). Germline values: CDR1 SEHNR, CDR2 FQNEAQ (reference sequence). The ends were cut back, 5 bases at V and 5 bases at J, with 18 bases in the middle. The CDR3 contains 15 residues. The CDR3 here is CASSPFGGGTTEAFF. The CDR3 coding sequence is TGTGCCAGCAGCCCTTTTGGGGGGGGTACGACTGAAGCTTTCTTT.

The rearrangement joins TRBV20-1 to TRBJ1-6, with 7 bases identical to TRBD1. The CDR3 runs 13 residues. V was pared by 3 bases and J by 11 bases, with 7 bases of the junction left unmatched. Looked up from germline, CDR1 is DFQATT and CDR2 is SNEGSKA (reference sequence). This CDR3 is CSASRQGGPPLHF. The DNA of the CDR3 is TGCAGTGCTAGCCGACAGGGTGGGCCACCCCTCCACTTT.

The chain is built from TRBV27 and TRBJ2-2; TRBD2 is a possible D gene (5 bases). The germline V and J ends were trimmed by 6 bases and 7 bases, with 12 bases remaining between them. The CDR3 runs 13 residues. Germline CDR1 reads MNHEY; CDR2 reads SMNVEV (reference sequence). The CDR3 nucleotides are TGTGCCAGCAGAAGCCGGGGAATCGGGGAGCTGTTTTTT. It translates to CASRSRGIGELFF.

The chain has TRBV11-1 and TRBJ1-2, with 8 bases identical to TRBD1. CDR1 and CDR2 (germline): SGHAT, FQDESV (reference sequence). V was pared by 5 bases and J by 8 bases, with 7 bases of the junction left unmatched. CDR3 length equals 13 residues. CDR3 coding DNA: TGTGCCAGCAGCCGAGCGGACAGGGAGGGCTACACCTTC. This sequence encodes CASSRADREGYTF.

The rearrangement uses TRBV6-2 or TRBV6-3 and TRBJ1-1, with D possibly being TRBD1 (5 bases). Germline-derived CDR1 and CDR2 are MNHEY and SVGEGT. The CDR3 has 15 amino acids. V lost 2 bases to trimming and J lost 4 bases, with 14 bases between them. CDR3 sequence (DNA): TGTGCCAGCAGTTACGGGGGGACCCGTGTCACTGAAGCTTTCTTT. Its translation is CASSYGGTRVTEAFF.

The rearrangement uses TRBV5-4 and TRBJ2-5; possibly TRBD2 for D (6 bases). Trimming cost V 4 bases and J 1 base, with 11 bases left between them. Germline V lookup: CDR1 SGHNT, CDR2 YYREEE (reference sequence). This CDR3 comprises 14 residues. This CDR3 is CASSPGTSQETQYF. DNA of the CDR3: TGTGCCAGCAGCCCTGGGACTTCCCAAGAGACCCAGTACTTC.

As DNA, the CDR3 is TGCAGTGCTAGCCGGGACGAGAATTCACCCCTCCACTTT. As protein: CSASRDENSPLHF. The chain uses TRBV20-1 and TRBJ1-6; D possibly corresponds to TRBD1 (5 bases). Germline values: CDR1 DFQATT, CDR2 SNEGSKA (reference sequence). CDR3 length: 13 residues. The V gene lost 3 bases and the J gene lost 7 bases, with 10 bases spanning the gap.

CDR3: CASRIYSYNEQFF. CDR3 DNA: TGTGCCAGCAGGATCTACTCCTACAATGAGCAGTTCTTC. This chain links TRBV6-1 with TRBJ2-1; D is unresolved. The V end lost 6 bases, the J end lost 0 bases, and 6 bases lay between the germline ends. Germline V gives CDR1 MNHNS, CDR2 SASEGT. This CDR3 spans 13 amino acids.

The rearrangement links TRBV16 to TRBJ2-7; TRBD1 aligns across 9 bases. The CDR3 is 15 amino acids. Germline CDR1 KGHSY, CDR2 FQNENV. Germline trimming cut 4 bases from V and 2 bases from J; bases unmatched to any gene: 6. The CDR3 nucleotides are TGTGCCAGCAGCCCATACAGGGGGCTGGCCTACGAGCAGTACTTC. Protein product: CASSPYRGLAYEQYF. The whole variable domain, remainder taken from reference TRBV16 and TRBJ2-7, is GEEVAQTPKHLVRGEGQKAKLYCAPIKGHSYVFWYQQVLKNEFKFLISFQNENVFDETGMPKERFSAKCLPNSPCSLEIQATKLEDSAVYFCASSPYRGLAYEQYFGPGTRLTVT.

The chain couples TRBV6-1 to TRBJ1-4; no clear D gene. The CDR3 length is 13 residues. Germline V lookup: CDR1 MNHNS, CDR2 SASEGT. The ends were cut back, 3 bases at V and 8 bases at J, with 10 bases in the middle. The CDR3 DNA follows: TGTGCCAGCAGTGACCGAGAGAACGAAAAACTGTTTTTT. Its protein product is CASSDRENEKLFF.

The CDR3 DNA reads as TGTGCCAGCAGCTTGGATGCTGGCGGGGGTGGGCAAGAGACCCAGTACTTC. This translates into CASSLDAGGGGQETQYF. The V call is TRBV5-4, the J call TRBJ2-5; 7 bases agree with TRBD2. V lost 0 bases to trimming and J lost 2 bases; unmatched junction nucleotides: 10. This CDR3 is 17 amino acids long. Germline CDR1 and CDR2: SGHNT and YYREEE (reference sequence).

The J gene is TRBJ1-1, the V gene TRBV19; 8 bases are a match to TRBD1. CDR3 length: 14 amino acids. The trim removed 5 bases at V and 5 bases at J, leaving 7 bases unmatched. Germline values: CDR1 LNHDA, CDR2 SQIVND (reference sequence). CDR3 coding DNA: TGTGCCAGTAGTCCTACAGGGGGAAGGACTGAAGCTTTCTTT. Translating gives CASSPTGGRTEAFF.

This clonotype was found a few times. The gene calls are TRBV28 and TRBJ2-2, with D perhaps TRBD2 (6 bases). Germline V CDR1 and CDR2: MDHEN, SYDVKM. The ends were cut back, 6 bases at V and 3 bases at J, with 14 bases in the middle. This CDR3 comprises 15 residues. DNA for the CDR3: TGTGCCAGCAGCATGGGGGGTTTGGACACCGGGGAGCTGTTTTTT. Protein: CASSMGGLDTGELFF.

The chain is built from TRBV28 and TRBJ2-5; TRBD2 aligns across 10 bases. CDR1 and CDR2 (germline): MDHEN, SYDVKM. The length of the CDR3 is 16 residues. V lost 5 bases, J lost 2 bases, and 8 bases stayed unmatched. CDR3 sequence: CASSSSGRRAQETQYF. Here the CDR3 DNA reads TGTGCCAGCAGTAGTAGCGGGAGGAGGGCTCAAGAGACCCAGTACTTC.

V is TRBV6-2 or TRBV6-3 and J is TRBJ1-1; possibly TRBD1 for D (6 bases). V was shortened by 5 bases and J by 2 bases, with 15 bases between the two germline ends. This CDR3 has 15 residues. CDR1 is MNHEY, CDR2 SVGEGT, per germline. In DNA, the CDR3 is TGTGCCAGCAGTACCCCCCGGGGGGCTAACACTGAAGCTTTCTTT. Its protein is CASSTPRGANTEAFF.

This clonotype occurred a few times. The chain has TRBV5-4 and TRBJ2-7; perhaps TRBD2 as D (5 bases). Germline CDR1 is SGHNT and CDR2 is YYREEE (reference sequence). CDR3 size: 14 residues. The V and J ends lost 4 bases and 2 bases respectively, with 13 bases between them. CDR3: CASSGPGKPYEQYF. The CDR3 DNA sequence: TGTGCCAGCAGCGGTCCCGGGAAACCCTACGAGCAGTACTTC.

A few counts support this clonotype. The J gene is TRBJ2-1, the V gene TRBV15; perhaps TRBD2 as D (5 bases). The CDR3 consists of 15 residues. Germline V gene data show CDR1 as LNHNV and CDR2 as YYDKDF (reference sequence). V was shortened by 5 bases and J by 4 bases, with 15 bases between the two germline ends. The CDR3 spells CATSFNPGLYNEQFF. The CDR3 bases are TGTGCCACCAGCTTCAACCCGGGGTTGTACAATGAGCAGTTCTTC.

This clonotype has just a few counts. This chain links TRBV20-1 with TRBJ2-7, with D perhaps matching TRBD1 (6 bases). The V and J ends lost 3 bases and 2 bases respectively, with 17 bases between them. Germline CDR1 and CDR2: DFQATT and SNEGSKA (reference sequence). The CDR3 extends over 15 amino acids. CDR3 residues: CSASSPRGQTYEQYF. The CDR3 DNA reads as TGCAGTGCTAGTTCCCCCAGGGGCCAGACCTACGAGCAGTACTTC.

J is TRBJ2-3 and V is TRBV6-2 or TRBV6-3, with D perhaps being TRBD1 or TRBD2 (5 bases each). The germline V and J ends were trimmed by 6 bases and 0 bases, with 7 bases remaining between them. Germline V gene data show CDR1 as MNHEY and CDR2 as SVGEGT. The length of the CDR3 is 13 residues. The CDR3 loop reads CASSRDSTDTQYF. The CDR3 nucleotides read TGTGCCAGCAGCAGGGACAGCACAGATACGCAGTATTTT.

The chain employs TRBV6-1 and TRBJ1-1, with D tentatively TRBD1 (6 bases). Germline V CDR1 and CDR2: MNHNS, SASEGT. V was pared by 6 bases and J by 8 bases, with 10 bases between. This CDR3 is built from 11 residues. The CDR3, as DNA: TGTGCCAGCAGCTTTACAGGGGAAGCTTTCTTT. As protein: CASSFTGEAFF.

The rearrangement links TRBV20-1 to TRBJ2-1; 9 bases match TRBD2. There are 13 residues in the CDR3. Trimming at V came to 7 bases and at J to 7 bases, leaving 8 bases not matched to a gene. Germline CDR1 is DFQATT and CDR2 is SNEGSKA (reference sequence). The CDR3, as DNA: TGCAGTGTCCGCGGGAGGGCCGTGAATGAGCAGTTCTTC. It specifies CSVRGRAVNEQFF.

CDR3: CASSQPPIGRGNLNTQYF. The CDR3 DNA reads as TGCGCCAGCAGCCAACCCCCGATAGGCCGCGGTAACCTTAATACGCAGTATTTT. The chain links TRBV4-3 to TRBJ2-3; no clear D. This CDR3 has 18 amino acids. Germline lookup yields CDR1 LGHNA and CDR2 YSLEER. Between the trimmed V and J ends, which lost 2 bases and 7 bases, there was a span of 25 bases.

The chain is built from TRBV4-1 and TRBJ2-7; possible D gene TRBD1, 5 bases. V was trimmed by 2 bases and J by 2 bases, leaving 16 bases between them. Germline assignment: CDR1 MGHRA and CDR2 YSYEKL. The CDR3 spans 16 residues. The DNA for the CDR3 is TGCGCCAGCAGCCAACCGACTCAGGGTAGCCCCTACGAGCAGTACTTC. Protein product: CASSQPTQGSPYEQYF.

This clonotype has just one count. The chain carries TRBV7-9 and TRBJ1-5; 7 bases line up with TRBD1. This CDR3 comprises 14 residues. Per germline, CDR1 SEHNR and CDR2 FQNEAQ (reference sequence). With 5 bases clipped from V and 5 bases from J, the junction kept 6 bases outside the gene matches. CDR3 sequence: CASSGLTGDQPQHF. For the CDR3, the DNA is TGTGCCAGCAGCGGACTTACAGGGGATCAGCCCCAGCATTTT.

The chain employs TRBV7-2 and TRBJ2-5, with TRBD2 matching 11 bases. After removal of 5 bases from V and 5 bases from J, the junction contained 7 bases not matched to a gene. Germline CDR1 SGHTA, CDR2 FQGNSA. The CDR3 sequence is 15 residues long. The CDR3, as DNA: TGTGCCAGCAGCCGACTAGCGGGGTCCCCGGAGACCCAGTACTTC. This gives the protein CASSRLAGSPETQYF.

This clonotype has a handful of counts. The rearrangement uses TRBV28 and TRBJ1-2; D gene unclear. CDR3 length: 12 residues. Looked up from germline, CDR1 is MDHEN and CDR2 is SYDVKM. The ends were cut back, 8 bases at V and 6 bases at J, with 13 bases in the middle. DNA of the CDR3: TGTGCCAGCGCCGACACGACTAATGGCTACACCTTC. Protein product: CASADTTNGYTF.

This sequence joins TRBV30 and TRBJ2-6, with D hard to call. Germline CDR1 GTSNPN, CDR2 SVGIG (reference sequence). Trimming removed 0 bases at V and 0 bases at J, with 9 bases between. The length of the CDR3 is 16 residues. In DNA form, the CDR3 reads TGTGCCTGGAGTGTACAAACGGCCTCTGGGGCCAACGTCCTGACTTTC. Its protein is CAWSVQTASGANVLTF.

V and J are TRBV2 and TRBJ1-5; tentatively, D is TRBD1 (5 bases). Germline V lookup: CDR1 SNHLY, CDR2 FYNNEI. The CDR3 has 15 amino acids. V shed 0 bases and J shed 7 bases, with 13 bases lying between them. For the CDR3, the DNA is TGTGCCAGCAGTGAAGCACGAGGGGCGGGCCAGCCCCAGCATTTT. The encoded protein is CASSEARGAGQPQHF. Supplemented by reference TRBV2 and TRBJ1-5, the full variable domain reads EPEVTQTPSHQVTQMGQEVILRCVPISNHLYFYWYRQILGQKVEFLVSFYNNEISEKSEIFDDQFSVERPDGSNFTLKIRSTKLEDSAMYFCASSEARGAGQPQHFGDGTRLSIL.

V is TRBV7-9 and J is TRBJ1-5; TRBD1 aligns across 8 bases. The CDR3 covers 17 residues. The V gene's germline CDR1 is SEHNR and CDR2 FQNEAQ (reference sequence). The ends lost 5 bases at V and 2 bases at J; junction bases unmatched: 11. The CDR3 loop is CASSHKQGANGNQPQHF. CDR3 DNA sequence: TGTGCCAGCAGCCATAAGCAGGGGGCCAATGGCAATCAGCCCCAGCATTTT.

The chain carries TRBV27 and TRBJ1-5; D possibly corresponds to TRBD1 (5 bases). Trimming shortened V by 8 bases and J by 4 bases, and 9 bases separated the two germline ends. The CDR3 runs 12 residues. Germline CDR1 is MNHEY and CDR2 is SMNVEV (reference sequence). In nucleotides, the CDR3 is TGTGCCAGCTGGGACCCGAATCAGCCCCAGCATTTT. As protein: CASWDPNQPQHF.